Presented here are 5 T cell receptor beta chains from one specimen sequenced in a study of T-cell memory formation after mild COVID-19. Using its own MiXCR run on the 5' RACE reads, TCRdb lists one record per CDR3 protein. This table has a few hundred thousand distinct CDR3 sequences, roughly 17% appearing once. Specimen: PBMCs or a T cell subset sorted from them (not recorded which). Receptor source: a man younger than 35 who had mild COVID-19 (a few samples of this study predate the infection). Cell type and time point are not known.

The J gene is TRBJ2-7, the V gene TRBV7-2; D possibly uses TRBD1 or TRBD2 (5 bases each). Germline V gives CDR1 SGHTA, CDR2 FQGNSA. The length of the CDR3 is 10 residues. This CDR3 is CGRECSEQYV. DNA of the CDR3: TGTGGCAGGGAGTGTAGCGAGCAGTACGTC.

The J gene is TRBJ1-2, the V gene TRBV12-3 or TRBV12-4; unclear D gene. With 1 base removed from V and 5 bases from J, the gap between germline ends came to 11 bases. The CDR3 sequence is 14 residues long. The CDR3 loop reads CASSLEVRSYGYTF. CDR3 DNA sequence: TGTGCCAGCAGTTTAGAGGTCAGGAGTTATGGCTACACCTTC.

The chain uses TRBV3-1 and TRBJ1-2; 8 bases are shared with TRBD1. Germline V gene lookup returns CDR1 LGHDT and CDR2 YNNKEL (reference sequence). With V trimmed by 0 bases and J by 3 bases, 6 bases remained unmatched. The CDR3 covers 16 residues. The CDR3 DNA reads TGTGCCAGCAGCCAAGAACCGGGACAGGCGTACTATGGCTACACCTTC. The encoded protein is CASSQEPGQAYYGYTF. The full variable domain, its missing parts supplied by reference TRBV3-1 and TRBJ1-2, is DTAVSQTPKYLVTQMGNDKSIKCEQNLGHDTMYWYKQDSKKFLKIMFSYNNKELIINETVPNRFSPKSPDKAHLNLHINSLELGDSAVYFCASSQEPGQAYYGYTFGSGTRLTVV.

This clonotype was observed a few times. Here the CDR3 reads CASSLEQVNEKLFF. The CDR3 bases are TGCGCCAGCAGCTTGGAACAGGTTAATGAAAAACTGTTTTTT. V usage is TRBV5-1 and J usage is TRBJ1-4, with D perhaps TRBD1 (5 bases). The CDR3 is made up of 14 amino acids. V lost 0 bases, J lost 4 bases, and 7 bases lay in between. From germline, CDR1 is SGHRS and CDR2 YFSETQ.

This clonotype was counted a few times. V is TRBV9 and J is TRBJ2-5, with a tentative D call TRBD1 (5 bases). Trimming cost V 2 bases and J 5 bases, with 10 bases left between them. Germline CDR1 reads SGDLS; CDR2 reads YYNGEE. The CDR3 runs 13 residues. The CDR3 spells CASSVAPGETQYF. The CDR3 nucleotides read TGTGCCAGCAGCGTGGCGCCAGGGGAGACCCAGTACTTC.